This entry concerns a single T cell receptor beta chain. Its antigen is currently unknown. The data belong to a study of blood T cells in healthy people across ages. Study-level points and caveats: Whereas aged donors had fewer naive CD4+ cells, long-lived donors had more of them and higher diversity. Strongly correlated with naive T cell percentage was TCR beta diversity.

It was around 10 milliliters of peripheral blood that were drawn from each donor. The authors extracted at least 6 micrograms of total RNA per sample. Next came a second PCR, run for about 6 to 11 cycles, which used a sample-barcoded 5' primer along with a J-beta primer mix. TCRdb recomputed calls from the 5' RACE reads with MiXCR, one row per CDR3 protein. In the table there are fewer than 900,000 distinct CDR3 sequences, roughly 49% of which are singletons. V lost 6 bases, J lost 2 bases, and 9 bases lay in between. Germline CDR1 and CDR2: DFQATT and SNEGSKA (reference sequence). This CDR3 comprises 12 residues.

The gene calls are TRBV20-1 and TRBJ2-3; D is tentatively TRBD1 or TRBD2 (6 bases each). This sequence was found in a woman aged 60 to 75 in good health. Sequencing was carried out using blood. The CDR3 spells CSARGLTDTQYF. In DNA form, the CDR3 reads TGCAGTGCACGGGGGCTCACAGATACGCAGTATTTT.